This record looks at one T cell receptor (beta chain) sequence and its context. Its antigen is as yet unknown. The sample originates from a study of shared clonotypes between healthy human individuals. Study observations and caveats: Clonotypes that were shared across a handful of donors made up 4.5% to 5% of naive CD4 clonotypes. Estimated richness was generally greater in naive than memory subsets.

Germline V gene lookup returns CDR1 SGHRS and CDR2 YFSETQ. V shed 1 base and J 3 bases; nucleotides not matched to a gene: 6. CDR3 size: 16 residues. Per the original methods: ImmunoSEQ yielded junction-only sequences lacking quality scores, so filtering differed. Profiled with immunoSEQ multiplex PCR; TCRdb holds only in-frame clones, not every one. D and trimming come from the DNA, and the V and J calls and clone size come from that table. This sample carries around 1.1 million clones, about 80% of them seen once, and the ten largest clones take 0.89%. Sequenced material: memory CD4+ T cells from PBMCs. Subset indicated: CD45RA-negative fraction. V and J are TRBV5-1 and TRBJ2-3, with 9 bases aligning to TRBD2. The clonotype was recovered from a young man in good health. Some clones in this sample may be carry-over from other donors' samples. CDR3 sequence: CASSLPSSGITDTQYF. Here the CDR3 DNA reads TGCGCCAGCAGCTTGCCATCTAGCGGGATTACAGATACGCAGTATTTT.